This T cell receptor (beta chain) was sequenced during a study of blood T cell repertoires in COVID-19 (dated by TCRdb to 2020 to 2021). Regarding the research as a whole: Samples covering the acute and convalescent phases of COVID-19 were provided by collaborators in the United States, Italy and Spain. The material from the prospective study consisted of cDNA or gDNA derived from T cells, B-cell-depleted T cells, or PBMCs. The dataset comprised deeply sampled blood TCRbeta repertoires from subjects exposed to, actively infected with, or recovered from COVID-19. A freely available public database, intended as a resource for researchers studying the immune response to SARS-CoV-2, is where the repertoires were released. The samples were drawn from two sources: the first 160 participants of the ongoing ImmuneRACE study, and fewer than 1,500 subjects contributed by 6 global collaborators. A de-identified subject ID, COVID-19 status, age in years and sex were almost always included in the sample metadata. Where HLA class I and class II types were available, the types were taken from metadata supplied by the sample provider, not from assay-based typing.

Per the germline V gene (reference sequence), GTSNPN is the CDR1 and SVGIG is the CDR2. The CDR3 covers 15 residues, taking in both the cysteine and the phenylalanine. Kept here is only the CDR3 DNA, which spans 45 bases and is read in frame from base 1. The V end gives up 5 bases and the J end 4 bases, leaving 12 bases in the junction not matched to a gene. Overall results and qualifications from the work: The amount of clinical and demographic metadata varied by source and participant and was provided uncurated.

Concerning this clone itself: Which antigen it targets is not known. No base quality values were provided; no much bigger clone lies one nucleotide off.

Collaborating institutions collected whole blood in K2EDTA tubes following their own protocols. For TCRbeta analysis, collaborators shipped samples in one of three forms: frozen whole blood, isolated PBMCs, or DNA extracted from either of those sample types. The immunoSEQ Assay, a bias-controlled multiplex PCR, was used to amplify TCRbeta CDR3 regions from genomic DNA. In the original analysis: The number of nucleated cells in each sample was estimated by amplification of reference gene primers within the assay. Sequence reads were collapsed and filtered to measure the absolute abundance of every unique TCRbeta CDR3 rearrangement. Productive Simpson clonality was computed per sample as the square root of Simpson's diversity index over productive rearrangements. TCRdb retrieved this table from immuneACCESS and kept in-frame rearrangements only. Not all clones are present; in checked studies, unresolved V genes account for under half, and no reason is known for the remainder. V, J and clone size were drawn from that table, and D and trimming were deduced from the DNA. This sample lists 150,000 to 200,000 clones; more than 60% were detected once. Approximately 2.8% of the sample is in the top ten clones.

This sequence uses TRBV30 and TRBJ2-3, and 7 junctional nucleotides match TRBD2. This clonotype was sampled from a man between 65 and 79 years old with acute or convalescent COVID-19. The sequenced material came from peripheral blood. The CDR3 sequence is CAWGLGGSTSDTQYF. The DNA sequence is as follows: TGTGCCTGGGGACTGGGAGGGAGTACCTCAGATACGCAGTATTTT.